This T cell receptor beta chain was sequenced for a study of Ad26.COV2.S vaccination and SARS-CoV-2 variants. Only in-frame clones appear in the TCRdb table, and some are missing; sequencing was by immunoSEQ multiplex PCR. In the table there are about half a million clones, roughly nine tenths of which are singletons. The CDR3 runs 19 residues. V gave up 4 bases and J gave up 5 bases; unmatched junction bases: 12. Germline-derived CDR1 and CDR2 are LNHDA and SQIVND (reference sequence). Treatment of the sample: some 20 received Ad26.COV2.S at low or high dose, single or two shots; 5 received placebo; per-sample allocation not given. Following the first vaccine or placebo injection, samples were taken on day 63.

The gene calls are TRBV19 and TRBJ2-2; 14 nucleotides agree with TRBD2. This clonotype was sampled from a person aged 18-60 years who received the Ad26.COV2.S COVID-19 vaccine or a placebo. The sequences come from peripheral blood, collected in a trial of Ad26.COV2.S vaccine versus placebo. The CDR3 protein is CASSTDVEGTSGRTGELFF. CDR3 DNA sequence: TGTGCCAGTAGTACCGATGTGGAAGGGACTAGCGGGAGAACCGGGGAGCTGTTTTTT.